The clone carrying this TCR beta chain was recorded only once. The data originate from a study of OX40 agonist ivuxolimab in advanced cancers. Across the study: From about 23 to 85 years was the age range, with a mean of around 60 years, and about 83% were male.

V gave up 0 bases and J gave up 7 bases, with 16 bases separating them. The CDR3 has 16 amino acids. The germline CDR1 and CDR2 sequences are LGHNA and YSLEER. Some clones are missing from TCRdb's copy, which holds only in-frame ones; the method was immunoSEQ multiplex PCR. The sample consists of about 69,000 clones, around 93% of them appearing once. The source is an adult with an advanced solid tumor such as melanoma, head and neck, liver or kidney cancer. The specimen comprised CD4+ or CD8+ T cells sorted from blood, sampled in a trial of the OX40 agonist ivuxolimab. V gene TRBV4-3 combines with J gene TRBJ2-1; no clear D gene. CDR3 protein: CASSQDRARVGNEQFF. The CDR3, as DNA: TGCGCCAGCAGCCAAGATAGGGCAAGGGTGGGGAATGAGCAGTTCTTC.